One and the same sample provided the 25 T cell receptor beta chains below, sequenced in a study of blood T cell repertoires in COVID-19. TCRdb keeps only in-frame clones here, not all; method: immunoSEQ multiplex PCR. Found here are a few hundred thousand clones, about nine tenths of them singletons; the top ten hold 2% to 3%. What was sequenced was peripheral blood. The source of these receptors is a man younger than 35 with active or convalescent COVID-19.

V is TRBV3-1 (or the pseudogene TRBV3-2) and J is TRBJ2-3; 9 bases line up with TRBD2. Germline-derived CDR1 and CDR2 are LGHDT and YNNKEL (reference sequence). V lost 4 bases and J lost 3; bases outside the gene matches: 8. This CDR3 is 16 amino acids long. CDR3 DNA: TGTGCCAGCAGCCGCCGAAGGACTAGCGAGACAGATACGCAGTATTTT. It specifies CASSRRRTSETDTQYF.

CDR3 nucleotides: TGCAGCGTTGGTGGGACAGGGACAAGCGAGCAGTACTTC. It codes for CSVGGTGTSEQYF. The chain carries TRBV29-1 and TRBJ2-7, with 9 bases matching TRBD1. The junction had 7 bases not matched to a gene; V was cut back by 4 bases and J by 6 bases. Germline CDR1 reads SQVTM; CDR2 reads ANQGSEA. CDR3 length: 13 amino acids.

The gene calls are TRBV28 and TRBJ2-2; a possible D gene is TRBD2 (5 bases). V gave up 2 bases and J gave up 4 bases, with 26 bases separating them. Germline V gene lookup returns CDR1 MDHEN and CDR2 SYDVKM. This CDR3 is built from 20 residues. CDR3 sequence reads: CASSLPHPATVSGGTGELFF. CDR3 in DNA: TGTGCCAGCAGTTTACCCCACCCCGCTACAGTAAGCGGAGGCACCGGGGAGCTGTTTTTT.

The V gene is TRBV5-1, the J gene TRBJ2-5, with 8 bases fitting TRBD1. Losses at the gene ends were 2 bases for V and 5 bases for J; bases not matched to a gene: 5. CDR3 length: 14 amino acids. Germline CDR1 SGHRS, CDR2 YFSETQ. The CDR3 here is CASSFQGARETQYF. The CDR3 coding sequence is TGCGCCAGCAGCTTTCAGGGGGCGCGTGAGACCCAGTACTTC.

This rearrangement joins TRBV6-4 to TRBJ2-1; the match to TRBD2 covers 11 bases. V lost 3 bases to trimming and J lost 2 bases; unmatched junction nucleotides: 3. CDR1 MRHNA and CDR2 SNTAGT come from the germline V gene. This CDR3 has 16 amino acids. The CDR3 sequence: CASSEVAGGTYNEQFF. CDR3 DNA: TGTGCCAGCAGTGAGGTAGCGGGAGGGACCTACAATGAGCAGTTCTTC.

This chain joins TRBV7-8 and TRBJ2-3; 9 nucleotides align to TRBD2. Trimming took 0 bases from V and 5 from J; bases not matched to a gene: 6. The CDR3 is 16 residues long. Germline values: CDR1 SGHVS, CDR2 FQNEAQ. The CDR3 DNA follows: TGTGCCAGCAGCTTAGCGGTGCGGGGGGGCAGAGATACGCAGTATTTT. Protein: CASSLAVRGGRDTQYF.

The CDR3 here is CASSFGATGYTEAFF. In DNA form, the CDR3 reads TGTGCCAGCAGCTTCGGCGCTACAGGGTACACTGAAGCTTTCTTT. The rearrangement uses TRBV5-6 and TRBJ1-1; a possible D gene is TRBD1 (6 bases). Trimming stripped 2 bases from V and 3 bases from J, with 14 bases between. This CDR3 contains 15 residues. Germline lookup yields CDR1 SGHDT and CDR2 YYEEEE.

The chain carries TRBV5-1 and TRBJ2-7; D may be TRBD2 (5 bases). This CDR3 is built from 13 residues. Germline V gene sequence: CDR1 SGHRS, CDR2 YFSETQ. V dropped 0 bases and J dropped 5 bases, with 9 bases sitting between them. CDR3 protein: CASSLVGINEQYF. For the CDR3, the DNA is TGCGCCAGCAGCTTGGTCGGGATCAACGAGCAGTACTTC.

The V call is TRBV24-1, the J call TRBJ2-1, with TRBD2 matching 13 bases. The CDR3 has 16 amino acids. Germline lookup yields CDR1 KGHDR and CDR2 SFDVKD. V dropped 3 bases and J dropped 10; count of bases not matched to a gene: 8. Here the CDR3 reads CATSDPGLAGMREQFF. The CDR3 DNA is TGTGCCACCAGTGATCCGGGACTAGCGGGAATGAGGGAGCAGTTCTTC.

This clone has a single count. J is TRBJ2-5 and V is TRBV4-1; 11 bases match TRBD2. Germline-derived CDR1 and CDR2 are MGHRA and YSYEKL. Trimming cost V 1 base and J 4 bases; bases outside gene matches: 5. The length of the CDR3 is 16 residues. CDR3 nucleotides: TGCGCCAGCAGCCAAGGGATAGCGGGGGGGCTAGAGACCCAGTACTTC. It specifies CASSQGIAGGLETQYF.

This clone was recorded only once. The V call is TRBV4-1, the J call TRBJ2-6; 9 bases are a match to TRBD2. In germline, CDR1 is MGHRA, CDR2 YSYEKL. The V gene end was trimmed by 5 bases and the J gene end by 0 bases; junction bases not matched to a gene: 14. The CDR3 length is 20 residues. The CDR3, as DNA: TGCGCCAGCAGCTCCGGAAGAAGGACTAGCGTACGCTCTGGGGCCAACGTCCTGACTTTC. Translation gives CASSSGRRTSVRSGANVLTF.

The chain has TRBV27 and TRBJ2-3; D is undetermined. Germline V gives CDR1 MNHEY, CDR2 SMNVEV (reference sequence). V lost 5 bases, J lost 0 bases, and 3 bases lay in between. CDR3 size: 12 residues. The CDR3 is CASSLSTDTQYF. The CDR3 nucleotides read TGTGCCAGCAGTCTAAGCACAGATACGCAGTATTTT.

This clone was observed a handful of times. The chain has TRBV5-1 and TRBJ2-2, with 9 bases matching TRBD1. CDR3 length: 18 amino acids. Germline CDR1 SGHRS, CDR2 YFSETQ. V lost 1 base, J lost 4 bases, and 11 bases stayed unmatched. CDR3: CASSLNPPGQGFTGELFF. The CDR3 DNA follows: TGCGCCAGCAGCTTGAATCCTCCGGGACAGGGATTCACCGGGGAGCTGTTTTTT.

The chain has TRBV4-2 and TRBJ2-1, with D perhaps TRBD2 (6 bases). The CDR3 length is 16 residues. Germline CDR1 and CDR2: LGHNA and YNFKEQ. V lost 2 bases and J 4 bases, leaving 15 bases between the germline ends. CDR3 sequence: CASSQHLRESYNEQFF. CDR3 sequence (DNA): TGTGCCAGCAGCCAACATCTTCGGGAGTCTTACAATGAGCAGTTCTTC.

This rearrangement joins TRBV7-9 to TRBJ2-7; tentative D call: TRBD1 (5 bases). The ends were cut back, 6 bases at V and 6 bases at J, with 15 bases in the middle. The CDR3 contains 13 residues. The germline V gene has CDR1 SEHNR and CDR2 FQNEAQ (reference sequence). CDR3 protein: CASRPSGYPEQYF. In DNA form, the CDR3 reads TGTGCCAGCAGACCCTCAGGGTACCCCGAGCAGTACTTC.

Of note for this clone: Other DNA sequences in the sample encode the same CDR3. The chain has TRBV9 and TRBJ2-1; D possibly corresponds to TRBD2 (6 bases). The CDR3 is 15 residues long. The V end lost 0 bases, the J end lost 3 bases, and 10 bases lay between the germline ends. Germline V gene data show CDR1 as SGDLS and CDR2 as YYNGEE. The chain's CDR3 is CASSVDGGVYNEQFF. CDR3 in DNA: TGTGCCAGCAGCGTAGACGGGGGAGTCTACAATGAGCAGTTCTTC.

The J gene is TRBJ1-2, the V gene TRBV7-9; D is unclear. V lost 3 bases and J 7 bases, leaving 9 bases between the germline ends. Looked up from germline, CDR1 is SEHNR and CDR2 is FQNEAQ (reference sequence). The CDR3 is made up of 12 amino acids. CDR3 amino acids: CASSLGDTGYTF. The CDR3 nucleotides read TGTGCCAGCAGCTTGGGTGACACTGGCTACACCTTC.

The chain joins TRBV27 to TRBJ2-7; 7 bases match TRBD2. Germline assignment: CDR1 MNHEY and CDR2 SMNVEV (reference sequence). V shed 5 bases and J 3 bases; nucleotides not matched to a gene: 13. This CDR3 comprises 16 residues. The CDR3 bases are TGTGCCAGCAGTCCATCACGGGGGGATTCTTACTACGAGCAGTACTTC. Translating it yields CASSPSRGDSYYEQYF.

CDR3 DNA sequence: TGTGCCAGTCGACCCGCACAGGGGAGGCAGCCCCAGCATTTT. This encodes CASRPAQGRQPQHF. The gene calls are TRBV6-6 and TRBJ1-5, with 7 bases aligning to TRBD1. The CDR3 is 14 residues long. V lost 9 bases and J lost 7; bases outside the gene matches: 12. Germline loops: CDR1 MNHNY, CDR2 SVGAGI (reference sequence).

The chain joins TRBV9 to TRBJ1-4, with D possibly matching TRBD1 (6 bases). The CDR3 sequence is 16 residues long. V lost 3 bases to trimming and J lost 5 bases, with 17 bases between them. Germline V gene lookup returns CDR1 SGDLS and CDR2 YYNGEE. In nucleotides, the CDR3 is TGTGCCAGCAGCGCGACGTGGGGACATCTAAATGAAAAACTGTTTTTT. Its translation: CASSATWGHLNEKLFF. Variable domain in full (rest from reference TRBV9 and TRBJ1-4): DSGVTQTPKHLITATGQRVTLRCSPRSGDLSVYWYQQSLDQGLQFLIQYYNGEERAKGNILERFSAQQFPDLHSELNLSSLELGDSALYFCASSATWGHLNEKLFFGSGTQLSVL.

The chain uses TRBV5-1 and TRBJ1-5; D is unresolved. Looked up from germline, CDR1 is SGHRS and CDR2 is YFSETQ. The ends were cut back, 1 base at V and 0 bases at J, with 11 bases in the middle. The length of the CDR3 is 16 residues. DNA of the CDR3: TGCGCCAGCAGCTTGTGGCCGATGAATAGCAATCAGCCCCAGCATTTT. It is translated as CASSLWPMNSNQPQHF.

V is TRBV6-5 and J is TRBJ2-5, with D tentatively TRBD2 (5 bases). Germline lookup yields CDR1 MNHEY and CDR2 SVGAGI. The germline V and J ends were trimmed by 7 bases and 1 base, with 13 bases remaining between them. This CDR3 spans 14 amino acids. In DNA form, the CDR3 reads TGTGCCAGCACCAGACCGGACTTCCAAGAGACCCAGTACTTC. Translating it yields CASTRPDFQETQYF.

This sequence joins TRBV15 and TRBJ2-7, with D uncertain. Germline loops: CDR1 LNHNV, CDR2 YYDKDF (reference sequence). Trimming cost V 5 bases and J 3 bases, with 11 bases left between them. The CDR3 has 13 amino acids. This CDR3 is CATSRGLLYEQYF. CDR3 nucleotide sequence: TGTGCCACCAGCCGCGGTCTACTCTACGAGCAGTACTTC.

The chain uses TRBV2 and TRBJ2-7, with 9 positions matching TRBD2. The V gene end was trimmed by 8 bases and the J gene end by 2 bases; junction bases not matched to a gene: 4. This CDR3 has 13 amino acids. Germline V gene sequence: CDR1 SNHLY, CDR2 FYNNEI. This chain's CDR3 is CASASGETYEQYF. The CDR3 DNA reads as TGTGCCAGCGCTAGCGGGGAAACCTACGAGCAGTACTTC. Complete variable domain (other parts from reference TRBV2 and TRBJ2-7): EPEVTQTPSHQVTQMGQEVILRCVPISNHLYFYWYRQILGQKVEFLVSFYNNEISEKSEIFDDQFSVERPDGSNFTLKIRSTKLEDSAMYFCASASGETYEQYFGPGTRLTVT.

The V and J genes are TRBV19 and TRBJ1-1; D is uncertain. Trimming pared 3 bases from V and 0 bases from J, leaving 20 bases between. Germline V gene data show CDR1 as LNHDA and CDR2 as SQIVND (reference sequence). This CDR3 contains 18 residues. CDR3 sequence: CASSMRWSTQGLNTEAFF. The CDR3 nucleotides read TGTGCCAGTAGTATGAGGTGGTCGACCCAAGGATTGAACACTGAAGCTTTCTTT.